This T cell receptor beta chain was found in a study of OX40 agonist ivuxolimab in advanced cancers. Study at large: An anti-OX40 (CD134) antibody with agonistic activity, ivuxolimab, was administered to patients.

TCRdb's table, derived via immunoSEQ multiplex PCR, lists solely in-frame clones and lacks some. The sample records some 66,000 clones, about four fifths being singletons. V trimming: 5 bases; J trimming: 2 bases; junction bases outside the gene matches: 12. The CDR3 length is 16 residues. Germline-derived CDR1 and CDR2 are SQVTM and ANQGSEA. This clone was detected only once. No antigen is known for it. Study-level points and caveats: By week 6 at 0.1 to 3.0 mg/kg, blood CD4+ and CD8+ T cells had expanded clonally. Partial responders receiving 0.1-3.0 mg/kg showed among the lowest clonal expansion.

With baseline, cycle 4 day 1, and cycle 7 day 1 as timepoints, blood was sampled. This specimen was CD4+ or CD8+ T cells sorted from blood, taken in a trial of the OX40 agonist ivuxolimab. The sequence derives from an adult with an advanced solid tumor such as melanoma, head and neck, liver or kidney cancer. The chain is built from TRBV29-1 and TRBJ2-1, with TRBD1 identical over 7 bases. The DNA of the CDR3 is TGCAGCGTTCAAACTCCGCGGACAGGTGCCTACAATGAGCAGTTCTTC. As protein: CSVQTPRTGAYNEQFF.